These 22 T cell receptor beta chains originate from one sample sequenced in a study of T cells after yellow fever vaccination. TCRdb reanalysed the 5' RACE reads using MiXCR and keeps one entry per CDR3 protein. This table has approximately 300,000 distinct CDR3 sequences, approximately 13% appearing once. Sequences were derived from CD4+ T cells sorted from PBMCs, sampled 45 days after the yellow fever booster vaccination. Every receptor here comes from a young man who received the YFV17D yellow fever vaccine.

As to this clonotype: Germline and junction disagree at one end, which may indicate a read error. For the CDR3, the DNA is TGTGCCATCAGTTTAGCGCGGTTAGCGGGAGGAGGTTTTGAAGAGACCCAGTACTTC. This sequence encodes CAISLARLAGGGFEETQYF. The rearrangement joins TRBV12-3 or TRBV12-4 to TRBJ2-5; TRBD2 matches at 10 bases. The CDR3 totals 19 residues.

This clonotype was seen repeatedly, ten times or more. Written as DNA, the CDR3 is TGCGCCAGCAGCCTCAGACAGGGTGGGGACACTGAAGCTTTCTTT. Its translation is CASSLRQGGDTEAFF. This chain uses TRBV5-1 with TRBJ1-1; 7 bases align to TRBD1. The germline V gene encodes CDR1 SGHRS and CDR2 YFSETQ. The CDR3 length is 15 residues. Germline trimming cut 4 bases from V and 3 bases from J; bases unmatched to any gene: 9.

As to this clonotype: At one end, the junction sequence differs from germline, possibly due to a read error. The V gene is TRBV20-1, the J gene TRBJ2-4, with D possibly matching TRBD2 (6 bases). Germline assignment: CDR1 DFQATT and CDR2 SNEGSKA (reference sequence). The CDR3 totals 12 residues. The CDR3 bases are TGCAGTGCCAGAGGAGGGAATCACATTCAGTACTTC. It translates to CSARGGNHIQYF.

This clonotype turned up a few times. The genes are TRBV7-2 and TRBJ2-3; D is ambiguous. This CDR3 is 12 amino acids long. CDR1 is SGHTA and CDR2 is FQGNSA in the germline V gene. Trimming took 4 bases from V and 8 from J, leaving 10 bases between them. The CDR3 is CASSSYTGTQYF. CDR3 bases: TGTGCCAGCAGCTCTTACACGGGTACGCAGTATTTT.

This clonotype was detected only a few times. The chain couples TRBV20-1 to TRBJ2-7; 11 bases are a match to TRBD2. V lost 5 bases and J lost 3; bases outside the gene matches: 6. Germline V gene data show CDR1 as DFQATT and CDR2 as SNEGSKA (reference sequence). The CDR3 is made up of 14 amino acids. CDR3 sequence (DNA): TGCAGTGCTCCCCAAGGGACTAGCGGCTACGAGCAGTACTTC. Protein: CSAPQGTSGYEQYF.

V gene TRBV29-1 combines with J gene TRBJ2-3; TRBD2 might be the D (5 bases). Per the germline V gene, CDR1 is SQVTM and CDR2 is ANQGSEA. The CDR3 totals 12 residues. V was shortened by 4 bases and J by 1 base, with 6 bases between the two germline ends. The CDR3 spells CSVGTRTDTQYF. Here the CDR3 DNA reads TGCAGCGTTGGGACTCGCACAGATACGCAGTATTTT.

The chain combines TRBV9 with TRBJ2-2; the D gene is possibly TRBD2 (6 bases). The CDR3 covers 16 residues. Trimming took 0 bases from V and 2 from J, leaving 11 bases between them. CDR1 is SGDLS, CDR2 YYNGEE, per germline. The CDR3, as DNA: TGTGCCAGCAGCGTAGGAGTTAGCGGAAACACCGGGGAGCTGTTTTTT. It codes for CASSVGVSGNTGELFF. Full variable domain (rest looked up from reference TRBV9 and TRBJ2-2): DSGVTQTPKHLITATGQRVTLRCSPRSGDLSVYWYQQSLDQGLQFLIQYYNGEERAKGNILERFSAQQFPDLHSELNLSSLELGDSALYFCASSVGVSGNTGELFFGEGSRLTVL.

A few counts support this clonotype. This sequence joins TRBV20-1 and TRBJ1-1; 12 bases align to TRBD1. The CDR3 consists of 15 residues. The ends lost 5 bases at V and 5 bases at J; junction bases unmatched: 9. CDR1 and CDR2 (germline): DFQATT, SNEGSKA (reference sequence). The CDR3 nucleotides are TGCAGTGCTTTTACACCGGGACAGGGGGCTACTGAAGCTTTCTTT. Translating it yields CSAFTPGQGATEAFF.

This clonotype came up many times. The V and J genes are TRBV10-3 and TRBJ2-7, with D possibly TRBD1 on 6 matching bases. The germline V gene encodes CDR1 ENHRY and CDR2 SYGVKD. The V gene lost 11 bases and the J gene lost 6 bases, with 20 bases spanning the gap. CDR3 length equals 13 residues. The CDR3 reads CAATQVQGGEQYF. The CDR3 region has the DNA TGTGCCGCCACCCAGGTACAGGGTGGCGAGCAGTACTTC.

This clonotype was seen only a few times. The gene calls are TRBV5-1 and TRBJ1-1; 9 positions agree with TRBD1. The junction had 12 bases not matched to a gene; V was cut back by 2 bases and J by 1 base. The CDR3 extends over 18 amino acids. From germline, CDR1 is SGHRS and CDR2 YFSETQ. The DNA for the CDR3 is TGCGCCAGCAGCTTTCGCTTTCCGGGACAGGGAACGAACACTGAAGCTTTCTTT. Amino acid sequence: CASSFRFPGQGTNTEAFF.

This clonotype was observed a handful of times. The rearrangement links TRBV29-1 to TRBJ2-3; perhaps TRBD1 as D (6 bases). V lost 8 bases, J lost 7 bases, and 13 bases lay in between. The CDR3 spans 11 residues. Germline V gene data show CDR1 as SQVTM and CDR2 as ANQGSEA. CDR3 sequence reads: CSLSDSYTQYF. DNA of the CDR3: TGCAGCCTTTCGGACAGCTATACGCAGTATTTT.

CDR3 residues: CASSLGTSGSTETQYF. CDR3 in DNA: TGCGCCAGCAGCTTGGGTACTAGCGGGAGCACAGAGACCCAGTACTTC. The rearrangement joins TRBV5-1 to TRBJ2-5, with 11 bases matching TRBD2. This CDR3 comprises 16 residues. V shed 0 bases and J 4 bases; nucleotides not matched to a gene: 5. The germline CDR1 and CDR2 sequences are SGHRS and YFSETQ.

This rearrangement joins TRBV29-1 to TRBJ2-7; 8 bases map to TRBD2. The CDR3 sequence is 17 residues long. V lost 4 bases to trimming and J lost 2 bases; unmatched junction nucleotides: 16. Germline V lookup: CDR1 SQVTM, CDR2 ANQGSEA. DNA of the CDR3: TGCAGCGTTGTAGCGGGGATGGGGGGAAAAAGGACCTACGAGCAGTACTTC. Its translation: CSVVAGMGGKRTYEQYF.

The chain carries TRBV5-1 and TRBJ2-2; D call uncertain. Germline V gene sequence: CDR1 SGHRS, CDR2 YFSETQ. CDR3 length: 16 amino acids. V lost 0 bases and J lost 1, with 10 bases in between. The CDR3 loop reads CASSLVRHQNTGELFF. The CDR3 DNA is TGCGCCAGCAGCTTGGTGCGGCACCAGAACACCGGGGAGCTGTTTTTT.

The CDR3 sequence is CASLDPNTEAFF. CDR3 sequence (DNA): TGTGCCAGTTTGGACCCGAACACTGAAGCTTTCTTT. This rearrangement joins TRBV10-3 to TRBJ1-1; no clear D gene. The CDR3 covers 12 residues. In germline, CDR1 is ENHRY, CDR2 SYGVKD. Between the trimmed V and J ends, which lost 10 bases and 1 base, there was a span of 10 bases.

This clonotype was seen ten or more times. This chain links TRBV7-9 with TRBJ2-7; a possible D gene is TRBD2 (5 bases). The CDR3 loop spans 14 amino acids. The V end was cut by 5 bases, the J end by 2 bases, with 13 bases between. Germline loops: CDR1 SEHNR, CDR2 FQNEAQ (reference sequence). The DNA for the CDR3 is TGTGCCAGCAGCGCGCGGAACGGGGCCTACGAGCAGTACTTC. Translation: CASSARNGAYEQYF.

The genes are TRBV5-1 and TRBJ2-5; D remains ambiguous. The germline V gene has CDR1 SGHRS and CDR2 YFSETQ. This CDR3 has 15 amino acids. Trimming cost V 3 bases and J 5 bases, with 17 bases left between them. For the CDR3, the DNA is TGCGCCAGCAGCTGGTATGACCGGTCCGGTGAGACCCAGTACTTC. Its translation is CASSWYDRSGETQYF.

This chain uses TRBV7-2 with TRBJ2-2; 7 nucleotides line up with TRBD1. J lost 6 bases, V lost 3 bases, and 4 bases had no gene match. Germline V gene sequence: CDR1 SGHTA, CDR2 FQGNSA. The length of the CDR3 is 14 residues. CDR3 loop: CASSLKGAAGELFF. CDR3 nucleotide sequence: TGTGCCAGCAGCTTGAAGGGGGCCGCCGGGGAGCTGTTTTTT.

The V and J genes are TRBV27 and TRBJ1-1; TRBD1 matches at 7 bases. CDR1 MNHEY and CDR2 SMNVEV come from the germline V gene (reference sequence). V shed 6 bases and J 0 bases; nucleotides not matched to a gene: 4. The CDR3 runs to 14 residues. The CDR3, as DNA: TGTGCCAGCAGGTCGACAGGGCTGAACACTGAAGCTTTCTTT. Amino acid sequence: CASRSTGLNTEAFF.

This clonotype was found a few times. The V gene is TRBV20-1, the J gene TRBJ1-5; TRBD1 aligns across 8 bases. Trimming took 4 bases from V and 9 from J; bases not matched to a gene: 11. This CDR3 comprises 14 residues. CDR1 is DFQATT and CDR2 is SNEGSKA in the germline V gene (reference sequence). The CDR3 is CSAIRATGAMPQHF. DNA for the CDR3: TGCAGTGCTATAAGAGCGACAGGGGCAATGCCCCAGCATTTT.

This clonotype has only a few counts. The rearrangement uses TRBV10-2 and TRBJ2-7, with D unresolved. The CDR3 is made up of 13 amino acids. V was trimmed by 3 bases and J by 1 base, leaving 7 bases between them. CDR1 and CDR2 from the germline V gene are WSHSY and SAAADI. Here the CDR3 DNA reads TGCGCCAGCAGTGAACAGAGGTCCTACGAGCAGTACTTC. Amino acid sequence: CASSEQRSYEQYF.

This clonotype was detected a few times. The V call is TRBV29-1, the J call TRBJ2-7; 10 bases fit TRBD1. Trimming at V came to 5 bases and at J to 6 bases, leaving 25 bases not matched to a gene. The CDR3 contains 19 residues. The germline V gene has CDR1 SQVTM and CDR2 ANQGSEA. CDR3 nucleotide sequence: TGCAGCGTTAAATTAAGGAGACAGGGGGCCGTACGGGGATCGAGCGAGCAGTACTTC. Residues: CSVKLRRQGAVRGSSEQYF.